The 32 T cell receptor beta chains below were found in one sample sequenced in a study of cytomegalovirus exposure and HLA in healthy donors. PCR employed 60 Vbeta and 13 Jbeta primers. Repertoires were generated with immunoSEQ multiplex PCR, while TCRdb's copy carries only in-frame clones and drops some. The sample contains roughly 170,000 clones, around 75% of which appear only once. The specimen was PBMCs. Receptors originate from a female donor in good health and CMV-seronegative.

The table lists this clone with a count of one. The rearrangement uses TRBV11-3 and TRBJ2-3; 15 positions match TRBD2. The CDR3 is 17 amino acids. After removal of 5 bases from V and 3 bases from J, the junction contained 6 bases not matched to a gene. CDR1 is SGHNT and CDR2 is YENEEA in the germline V gene. CDR3 nucleotides: TGTGCCAGCAGCACCCGGACTAGCGGGGGGGATACAGATACGCAGTATTTT. Its protein is CASSTRTSGGDTDTQYF. Full variable domain (missing parts from reference TRBV11-3 and TRBJ2-3): EAGVVQSPRYKIIEKKQPVAFWCNPISGHNTLYWYLQNLGQGPELLIRYENEEAVDDSQLPKDRFSAERLKGVDSTLKIQPAELGDSAVYLCASSTRTSGGDTDTQYFGPGTRLTVL.

The chain is built from TRBV28 and TRBJ1-6, with 8 positions matching TRBD1. The CDR3 extends over 14 amino acids. With V trimmed by 7 bases and J by 10 bases, 9 bases remained unmatched. CDR1 is MDHEN and CDR2 is SYDVKM in the germline V gene. CDR3 amino acids: CASIVTGANSPLHF. The CDR3 DNA is TGTGCCAGCATCGTGACAGGGGCAAACTCACCCCTCCACTTT.

The chain has TRBV6-4 and TRBJ2-1, with 9 nucleotides matching TRBD1. The CDR3 totals 15 residues. Germline V lookup: CDR1 MRHNA, CDR2 SNTAGT. V gave up 5 bases and J gave up 7 bases; unmatched junction bases: 9. This chain's CDR3 is CASSLEGQGGNEQFF. The CDR3 DNA is TGTGCCAGCAGTTTAGAGGGACAGGGCGGGAATGAGCAGTTCTTC.

The chain recombines TRBV7-8 with TRBJ2-2; TRBD1 aligns across 8 bases. Trimming at V came to 3 bases and at J to 4 bases, leaving 1 base not matched to a gene. The length of the CDR3 is 14 residues. The germline CDR1 and CDR2 sequences are SGHVS and FQNEAQ. The CDR3 spells CASSLGTGTGELFF. The CDR3 DNA reads as TGTGCCAGCAGCTTGGGGACAGGCACCGGGGAGCTGTTTTTT.

This clone was seen just once. The chain employs TRBV28 and TRBJ1-5; possible D gene TRBD1, 5 bases. Germline V gene lookup returns CDR1 MDHEN and CDR2 SYDVKM. Trimming took off 4 bases at V and 3 bases at J, with 16 bases between the two ends. The CDR3 is made up of 16 amino acids. In nucleotides, the CDR3 is TGTGCCAGCAGTTCGGGTTCCCGGGGGGTCAATCAGCCCCAGCATTTT. Amino acids: CASSSGSRGVNQPQHF.

The chain combines TRBV5-1 with TRBJ2-1; D is perhaps TRBD2 (6 bases). CDR3 length: 16 residues. The V gene lost 4 bases and the J gene lost 0 bases, with 14 bases spanning the gap. Germline V gives CDR1 SGHRS, CDR2 YFSETQ. This CDR3 is CASSMGRESSYNEQFF. As DNA, the CDR3 is TGCGCCAGCAGCATGGGGCGGGAAAGCTCCTACAATGAGCAGTTCTTC. The full variable domain, completed using reference TRBV5-1 and TRBJ2-1, is KAGVTQTPRYLIKTRGQQVTLSCSPISGHRSVSWYQQTPGQGLQFLFEYFSETQRNKGNFPGRFSGRQFSNSRSEMNVSTLELGDSALYLCASSMGRESSYNEQFFGPGTRLTVL.

The chain recombines TRBV9 with TRBJ2-1; 9 nucleotides align to TRBD2. CDR1 and CDR2 (germline): SGDLS, YYNGEE. CDR3 size: 15 residues. V lost 0 bases and J lost 7; bases outside the gene matches: 5. The CDR3, as DNA: TGTGCCAGCAGCGTAGGCGGGGGGGCGGGGAATGAGCAGTTCTTC. This gives the protein CASSVGGGAGNEQFF.

The chain uses TRBV6-5 and TRBJ1-5; no clear D gene. Looked up from germline, CDR1 is MNHEY and CDR2 is SVGAGI. The CDR3 runs 13 residues. V was trimmed by 0 bases and J by 5 bases, leaving 5 bases between them. The CDR3 protein is CASSYSSYQPQHF. CDR3 in DNA: TGTGCCAGCAGTTACTCCTCCTATCAGCCCCAGCATTTT.

The chain carries TRBV6-1 and TRBJ2-5; the match to TRBD1 covers 10 bases. The J call is in doubt because the DNA end fits TRBJ2-7 better. Germline V gene sequence: CDR1 MNHNS, CDR2 SASEGT. This CDR3 region has 13 residues. Written as DNA, the CDR3 is TGTGCCAGCAGGGACAGGGGGATCTACGAGCAGTACTTC. Encoded protein: CASRDRGIYEQYF.

This chain connects TRBV7-2 to TRBJ1-2; maybe TRBD1 (6 bases). Germline CDR1 SGHTA, CDR2 FQGNSA. V lost 0 bases, J lost 4 bases, and 6 bases lay in between. The CDR3 extends over 13 amino acids. DNA for the CDR3: TGTGCCAGCAGCTTAGCACAGGGCTATGGCTACACCTTC. This translates into CASSLAQGYGYTF.

This clone was detected only once. This chain connects TRBV11-3 to TRBJ2-7, with TRBD1 matching over 7 bases. The CDR3 is 14 residues long. Per germline, CDR1 SGHNT and CDR2 YENEEA. V gave up 0 bases and J gave up 6 bases; unmatched junction bases: 5. CDR3 bases: TGTGCCAGCAGCTTAGATTCGGCAGGGGGCGAGCAGTACTTC. It specifies CASSLDSAGGEQYF.

Here the CDR3 reads CASSPRTAANYGYTF. CDR3 bases: TGTGCCAGCAGTCCGCGGACAGCTGCTAACTATGGCTACACCTTC. V and J are TRBV6-5 and TRBJ1-2, with D perhaps TRBD1 (6 bases). CDR1 is MNHEY and CDR2 is SVGAGI in the germline V gene. The CDR3 totals 15 residues. V shed 5 bases and J shed 0 bases, with 13 bases lying between them.

To note about this clone: Without the conserved terminal phenylalanine or tryptophan, this CDR3 likely stems from a read error. The V gene is TRBV6-5, the J gene TRBJ1-1; 8 bases map to TRBD1. Germline V gene data show CDR1 as MNHEY and CDR2 as SVGAGI. The CDR3 totals 16 residues. With V trimmed by 2 bases and J by 1 base, 6 bases remained unmatched. This CDR3 is CASSYGGTGRNTEAFL. The CDR3 DNA sequence: TGTGCCAGCAGTTACGGAGGGACAGGCCGGAACACTGAAGCTTTCCTT.

This clone appeared a single time. V usage is TRBV19 and J usage is TRBJ2-5; 8 positions agree with TRBD1. This CDR3 is built from 16 residues. V shed 1 base and J 1 base; nucleotides not matched to a gene: 5. Germline V gene data show CDR1 as LNHDA and CDR2 as SQIVND (reference sequence). The CDR3: CASSIGQGAIQETQYF. In nucleotides, the CDR3 is TGTGCCAGTAGTATAGGTCAGGGGGCCATCCAAGAGACCCAGTACTTC.

The chain carries TRBV6-6 and TRBJ1-2, with TRBD1 matching 10 bases. Per germline, CDR1 MNHNY and CDR2 SVGAGI (reference sequence). The CDR3 contains 16 residues. After removal of 3 bases from V and 5 bases from J, the junction contained 9 bases not matched to a gene. Here the CDR3 reads CASSYIGDRGSYGYTF. CDR3 DNA: TGTGCCAGCAGTTATATCGGGGACAGGGGTTCTTATGGCTACACCTTC.

The J gene is TRBJ2-7, the V gene TRBV5-4, with 7 nucleotides matching TRBD2. The CDR3 has 14 amino acids. Per germline, CDR1 SGHNT and CDR2 YYREEE (reference sequence). Trimming took 3 bases from V and 6 from J; bases not matched to a gene: 9. This CDR3 reads CASSSGRGEFEQYF. CDR3 DNA sequence: TGTGCCAGCAGCTCTGGACGGGGGGAATTCGAGCAGTACTTC.

The chain links TRBV23-1 to TRBJ2-3, with D hard to call. TRBV23-1 qualifies as an ORF whose function is uncertain. This CDR3 contains 11 residues. Trimming shortened V by 8 bases and J by 5 bases, and 8 bases separated the two germline ends. CDR3 loop: CASPSRDTQYF. In DNA form, the CDR3 reads TGCGCCAGCCCATCCAGAGATACGCAGTATTTT.

This clone was detected once. The chain is built from TRBV5-1 and TRBJ2-3; no clear D gene. The V and J ends lost 0 bases and 0 bases respectively, with 11 bases between them. The CDR3 spans 16 residues. Germline V gene lookup returns CDR1 SGHRS and CDR2 YFSETQ. CDR3 in amino acids: CASSLEEKLSTDTQYF. Written as DNA, the CDR3 is TGCGCCAGCAGCTTGGAGGAGAAATTAAGCACAGATACGCAGTATTTT.

Here the CDR3 reads CASSSRGGNTEAFF. In nucleotides, the CDR3 is TGTGCCAGCAGCTCCCGAGGAGGGAACACTGAAGCTTTCTTT. V and J are TRBV5-8 and TRBJ1-1; D is undetermined. Germline loops: CDR1 SGHTS, CDR2 YDEGEE. V lost 3 bases, J lost 1 base, and 10 bases lay in between. The CDR3 runs to 14 residues. Filled out from reference TRBV5-8 and TRBJ1-1, the complete variable domain reads EAGVTQSPTHLIKTRGQQATLRCSPISGHTSVYWYQQALGLGLQFLLWYDEGEERNRGNFPPRFSGRQFPNYSSELNVNALELEDSALYLCASSSRGGNTEAFFGQGTRLTVV.

The J gene is TRBJ2-7, the V gene TRBV18; 9 bases are a match to TRBD1. J gave up 9 bases and V 0 bases, and 3 bases lay outside the gene matches. The CDR3 runs 13 residues. Looked up from germline, CDR1 is KGHSH and CDR2 is LQKENI. The CDR3 DNA sequence: TGTGCCAGCTCACCACCGGGACAGGGAGGGCAGTACTTC. It is translated as CASSPPGQGGQYF.

This clone was counted a few times. This chain links TRBV7-3 with TRBJ2-6; 8 bases fit TRBD2. Germline CDR1 is SGHTA and CDR2 is FQGTGA. There are 19 residues in the CDR3. The V and J ends lost 1 base and 0 bases, in that order; junction bases with no gene match: 8. The CDR3 here is CASSLSPLAGNSGANVLTF. In nucleotides, the CDR3 is TGTGCCAGCAGCTTAAGTCCGCTAGCGGGTAACTCTGGGGCCAACGTCCTGACTTTC. Drawing the rest from reference TRBV7-3 and TRBJ2-6, the complete variable domain is GAGVSQTPSNKVTEKGKYVELRCDPISGHTALYWYRQSLGQGPEFLIYFQGTGAADDSGLPNDRFFAVRPEGSVSTLKIQRTERGDSAVYLCASSLSPLAGNSGANVLTFGAGSRLTVL.

The chain carries TRBV19 and TRBJ1-2, with a tentative D call TRBD1 (6 bases). The CDR3 runs 12 residues. The germline gives CDR1 LNHDA, CDR2 SQIVND (reference sequence). V was clipped by 5 bases and J by 6 bases, with 10 bases between them. The CDR3 spells CASSPRTDGYTF. The CDR3 bases are TGTGCCAGTAGTCCCCGGACAGATGGCTACACCTTC.

The CDR3, as DNA: TGTGCCAGCTCGGGCTACGAGCAGTACTTC. Amino acids: CASSGYEQYF. The chain employs TRBV2 and TRBJ2-7; no firm D call. This CDR3 region has 10 residues. Germline V CDR1 and CDR2: SNHLY, FYNNEI. The V and J ends lost 8 bases and 3 bases respectively, with 5 bases between them. The whole variable domain, remainder taken from reference TRBV2 and TRBJ2-7, is EPEVTQTPSHQVTQMGQEVILRCVPISNHLYFYWYRQILGQKVEFLVSFYNNEISEKSEIFDDQFSVERPDGSNFTLKIRSTKLEDSAMYFCASSGYEQYFGPGTRLTVT.

The CDR3 DNA follows: TGTGCCAGCAGTTACACCCGCGACTATACGCAGTATTTT. Its translation: CASSYTRDYTQYF. This sequence joins TRBV6-5 and TRBJ2-3; D is unclear. Germline assignment: CDR1 MNHEY and CDR2 SVGAGI. The length of the CDR3 is 13 residues. Trimming took 2 bases from V and 7 from J, leaving 10 bases between them.

This clone has a handful of counts. V and J are TRBV19 and TRBJ1-2, with a tentative D call TRBD1 (5 bases). This CDR3 is 13 amino acids long. CDR1 is LNHDA and CDR2 is SQIVND in the germline V gene (reference sequence). Trimming left V 9 bases short and J 7 bases short, with 18 bases between. CDR3 sequence (DNA): TGTGCCAGGACCCGCGGGGGGGAAGGTGGCTACACCTTC. Translation: CARTRGGEGGYTF. The whole variable domain, remainder taken from reference TRBV19 and TRBJ1-2, is DGGITQSPKYLFRKEGQNVTLSCEQNLNHDAMYWYRQDPGQGLRLIYYSQIVNDFQKGDIAEGYSVSREKKESFPLTVTSAQKNPTAFYLCARTRGGEGGYTFGSGTRLTVV.

In this sample, this clone turned up a few times. In nucleotides, the CDR3 is TGTGCCAGCAGCGTAGGGCAGGGAGGGGAAGGCTACACCTTC. This codes for CASSVGQGGEGYTF. The gene calls are TRBV9 and TRBJ1-2, with D possibly matching TRBD1 (5 bases). V shed 0 bases and J shed 8 bases, with 14 bases lying between them. The germline V gene encodes CDR1 SGDLS and CDR2 YYNGEE. The CDR3 is 14 residues long.

The chain links TRBV7-2 to TRBJ2-6, with TRBD2 matching over 7 bases. The CDR3 has 15 residues. Germline assignment: CDR1 SGHTA and CDR2 FQGNSA. Trimming cost V 8 bases and J 2 bases; bases outside gene matches: 6. CDR3 sequence (DNA): TGTGCCAGCTCTTTGGGGAGGGCTGGGGCCAACGTCCTGACTTTC. Protein sequence: CASSLGRAGANVLTF.

The J gene is TRBJ2-2, the V gene TRBV6-4; 7 bases agree with TRBD2. J was trimmed by 3 bases and V by 7 bases; bases with no gene match: 5. This CDR3 is 14 amino acids long. In germline, CDR1 is MRHNA, CDR2 SNTAGT. The CDR3 nucleotides are TGTGCCAGCAAAACCCTAGCGGACACCGGGGAGCTGTTTTTT. This codes for CASKTLADTGELFF.

Only a few counts were recorded for this clone. The chain recombines TRBV6-4 with TRBJ2-3; 7 positions agree with TRBD2. Looked up from germline, CDR1 is MRHNA and CDR2 is SNTAGT. There are 14 residues in the CDR3. J gave up 2 bases and V 2 bases, and 1 base lay outside the gene matches. CDR3 residues: CASSDSGDTDTQYF. CDR3 bases: TGTGCCAGCAGTGACAGCGGGGACACAGATACGCAGTATTTT.

In its sample, this clone was seen once. V gene TRBV25-1 combines with J gene TRBJ2-7; D is ambiguous. Germline values: CDR1 MGHDK, CDR2 SYGVNS. Trimming took off 4 bases at V and 7 bases at J, with 11 bases between the two ends. This CDR3 contains 12 residues. The DNA of the CDR3 is TGTGCCAGCAGTGGAAAACATTCGGAGCAGTACTTC. Encoded protein: CASSGKHSEQYF.

The rearrangement uses TRBV6-1 and TRBJ1-4; no reliable D call. This CDR3 spans 15 amino acids. The V gene lost 6 bases and the J gene lost 0 bases, with 11 bases spanning the gap. Per the germline V gene, CDR1 is MNHNS and CDR2 is SASEGT. The CDR3 spells CASRRFQTTNEKLFF. The CDR3 DNA reads as TGTGCCAGCAGGAGATTCCAAACAACTAATGAAAAACTGTTTTTT.

V is TRBV9 and J is TRBJ2-3; 8 bases fit TRBD2. This CDR3 has 16 amino acids. From germline, CDR1 is SGDLS and CDR2 YYNGEE. Trimming took 0 bases from V and 4 from J; bases not matched to a gene: 7. CDR3 amino acids: CASSVGNSGESDTQYF. As DNA, the CDR3 is TGTGCCAGCAGCGTAGGCAATAGCGGGGAATCAGATACGCAGTATTTT.